This TCR beta chain was sequenced in a study of response to subunit inactivated influenza vaccine. As regards this clonotype: No antigen is known for it.

Study conclusions and caveats: Authors suggested each seasonal flu vaccination may recruit only limited numbers of new T cells.

MiXCR was run by TCRdb on the RT-PCR reads, yielding one entry per CDR3 protein. In the table there are roughly 670,000 distinct CDR3 sequences, 12% to 15% of which are singletons. The sequenced sample was PBMCs from blood, obtained less than 15 days before vaccination. The sequence came from a man aged 45-65 years who received an inactivated influenza vaccine.

In nucleotides, the CDR3 is TGCAGTGCTCTCGGACCTGGGGACACTGAAGCTTTCTTT. It yields the protein CSALGPGDTEAFF. The V call is TRBV20-1, the J call TRBJ1-1, with D unclear. Between the trimmed V and J ends, which lost 5 bases and 3 bases, there was a span of 13 bases. This CDR3 comprises 13 residues. Germline V CDR1 and CDR2: DFQATT, SNEGSKA (reference sequence).